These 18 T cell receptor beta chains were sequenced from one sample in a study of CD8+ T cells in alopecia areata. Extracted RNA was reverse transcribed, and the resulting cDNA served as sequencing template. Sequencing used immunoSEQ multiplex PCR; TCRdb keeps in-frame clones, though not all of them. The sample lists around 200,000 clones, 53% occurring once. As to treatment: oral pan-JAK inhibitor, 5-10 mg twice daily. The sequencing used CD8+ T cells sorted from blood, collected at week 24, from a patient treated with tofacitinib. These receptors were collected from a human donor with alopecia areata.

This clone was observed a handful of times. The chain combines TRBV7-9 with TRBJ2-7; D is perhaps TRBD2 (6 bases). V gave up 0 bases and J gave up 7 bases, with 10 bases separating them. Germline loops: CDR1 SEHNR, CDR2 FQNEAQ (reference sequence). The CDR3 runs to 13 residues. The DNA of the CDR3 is TGTGCCAGCAGCTTAGCGGGCGGGGAAGAGCAGTACTTC. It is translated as CASSLAGGEEQYF.

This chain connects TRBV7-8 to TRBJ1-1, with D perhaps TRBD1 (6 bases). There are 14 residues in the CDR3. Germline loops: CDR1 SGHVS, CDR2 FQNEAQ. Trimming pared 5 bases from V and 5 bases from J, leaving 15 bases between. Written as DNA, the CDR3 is TGTGCCAGCAGCCTACCAGGGGTCGGGACTGAAGCTTTCTTT. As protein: CASSLPGVGTEAFF.

CDR3 protein: CASSVFGGAGRDTQYF. CDR3 coding DNA: TGTGCCAGCAGCGTATTCGGAGGCGCAGGTAGGGATACGCAGTATTTT. This chain links TRBV9 with TRBJ2-3; maybe TRBD2 (5 bases). The germline V gene has CDR1 SGDLS and CDR2 YYNGEE. The CDR3 sequence is 16 residues long. Trimming stripped 1 base from V and 6 bases from J, with 18 bases between.

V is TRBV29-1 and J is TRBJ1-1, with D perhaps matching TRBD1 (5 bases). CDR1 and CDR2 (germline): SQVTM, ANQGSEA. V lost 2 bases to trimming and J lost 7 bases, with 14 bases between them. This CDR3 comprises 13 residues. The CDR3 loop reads CSVESGQGIEAFF. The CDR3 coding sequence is TGCAGCGTTGAATCGGGTCAGGGTATTGAAGCTTTCTTT.

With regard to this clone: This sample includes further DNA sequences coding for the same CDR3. The CDR3 spells CASSLTGAYEQYF. The CDR3 DNA follows: TGTGCCAGCAGCTTAACCGGCGCCTACGAGCAGTACTTC. This rearrangement joins TRBV11-2 to TRBJ2-7; D remains ambiguous. The germline V gene has CDR1 SGHAT and CDR2 FQNNGV. This CDR3 region has 13 residues. V was shortened by 2 bases and J by 2 bases, with 7 bases between the two germline ends.

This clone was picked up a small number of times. The CDR3 nucleotides are TGTGCCACCAGCAGGGCAGGGAGGAGCACTGAAGCTTTCTTT. Its translation is CATSRAGRSTEAFF. The J gene is TRBJ1-1, the V gene TRBV15, with a tentative D call TRBD1 (5 bases). V was cut by 3 bases and J by 4 bases, with 12 bases left in between. Germline CDR1 reads LNHNV; CDR2 reads YYDKDF (reference sequence). The CDR3 has 14 amino acids.

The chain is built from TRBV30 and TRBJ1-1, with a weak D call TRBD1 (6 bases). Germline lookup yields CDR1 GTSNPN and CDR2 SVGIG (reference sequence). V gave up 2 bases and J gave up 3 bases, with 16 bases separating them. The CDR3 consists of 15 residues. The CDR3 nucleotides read TGTGCCTGGAGTCAGGGGAGGGGTAGGGACACTGAAGCTTTCTTT. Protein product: CAWSQGRGRDTEAFF.

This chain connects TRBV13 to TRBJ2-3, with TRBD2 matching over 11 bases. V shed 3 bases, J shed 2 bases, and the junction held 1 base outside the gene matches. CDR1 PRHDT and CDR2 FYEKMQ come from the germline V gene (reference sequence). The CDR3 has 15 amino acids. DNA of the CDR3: TGTGCCAGCAGCTTGGGACTAGCGGACACAGATACGCAGTATTTT. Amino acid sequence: CASSLGLADTDTQYF.

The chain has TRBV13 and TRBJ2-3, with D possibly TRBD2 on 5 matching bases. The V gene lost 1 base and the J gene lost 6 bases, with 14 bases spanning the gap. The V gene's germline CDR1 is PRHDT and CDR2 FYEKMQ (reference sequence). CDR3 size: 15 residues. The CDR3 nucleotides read TGTGCCAGCAGCTTAGCGGGATCCCCAGAGGATACGCAGTATTTT. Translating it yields CASSLAGSPEDTQYF.

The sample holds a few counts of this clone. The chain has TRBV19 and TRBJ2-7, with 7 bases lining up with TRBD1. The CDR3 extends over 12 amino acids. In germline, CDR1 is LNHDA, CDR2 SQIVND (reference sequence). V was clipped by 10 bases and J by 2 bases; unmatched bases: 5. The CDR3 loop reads CATSTGTYEQYF. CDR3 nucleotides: TGTGCCACCTCGACAGGGACCTACGAGCAGTACTTC.

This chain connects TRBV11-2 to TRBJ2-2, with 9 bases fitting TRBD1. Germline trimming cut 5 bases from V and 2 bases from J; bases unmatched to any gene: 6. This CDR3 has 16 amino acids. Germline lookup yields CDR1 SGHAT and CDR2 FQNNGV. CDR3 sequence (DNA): TGTGCCAGCAGCACTTGGACAGGGGCCAACACCGGGGAGCTGTTTTTT. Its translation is CASSTWTGANTGELFF.

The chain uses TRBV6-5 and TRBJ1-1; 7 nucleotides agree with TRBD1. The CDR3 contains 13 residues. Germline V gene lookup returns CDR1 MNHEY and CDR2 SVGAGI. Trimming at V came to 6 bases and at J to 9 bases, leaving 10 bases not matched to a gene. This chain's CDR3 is CASSPQGQRKAFF. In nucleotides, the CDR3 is TGTGCCAGCAGCCCCCAGGGACAGAGAAAAGCTTTCTTT.

For the CDR3, the DNA is TGTGCCACCAGCAGCCACACCGACAATCAGCCCCAGCATTTT. Encoded protein: CATSSHTDNQPQHF. The rearrangement uses TRBV15 and TRBJ1-5, with unresolved D. Germline-derived CDR1 and CDR2 are LNHNV and YYDKDF (reference sequence). The CDR3 loop spans 14 amino acids. Between the trimmed V and J ends, which lost 3 bases and 3 bases, there was a span of 9 bases. Combining the CDR3 with reference TRBV15 and TRBJ1-5 gives the whole variable domain DAMVIQNPRYQVTQFGKPVTLSCSQTLNHNVMYWYQQKSSQAPKLLFHYYDKDFNNEADTPDNFQSRRPNTSFCFLDIRSPGLGDTAMYLCATSSHTDNQPQHFGDGTRLSIL.

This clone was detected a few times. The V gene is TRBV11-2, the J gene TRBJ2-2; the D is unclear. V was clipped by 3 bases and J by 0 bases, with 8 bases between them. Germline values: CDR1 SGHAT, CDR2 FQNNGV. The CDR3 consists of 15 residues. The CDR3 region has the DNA TGTGCCAGCAGCTTTCGGTTAGCGAACACCGGGGAGCTGTTTTTT. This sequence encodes CASSFRLANTGELFF.

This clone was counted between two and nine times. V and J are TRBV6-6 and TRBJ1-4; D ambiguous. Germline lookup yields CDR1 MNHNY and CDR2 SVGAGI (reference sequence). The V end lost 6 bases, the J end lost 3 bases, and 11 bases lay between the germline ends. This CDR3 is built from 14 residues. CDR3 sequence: CASSPTEPNEKLFF. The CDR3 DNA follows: TGTGCCAGCAGCCCCACTGAGCCTAATGAAAAACTGTTTTTT.

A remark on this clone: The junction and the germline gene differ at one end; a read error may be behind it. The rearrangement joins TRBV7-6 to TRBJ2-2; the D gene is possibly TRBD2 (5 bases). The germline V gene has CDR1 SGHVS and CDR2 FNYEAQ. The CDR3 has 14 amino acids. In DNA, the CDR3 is TGTGCCAGCAGCTTACCCGAGGGTACCGGAGAGCTGTTTTTT. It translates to CASSLPEGTGELFF.

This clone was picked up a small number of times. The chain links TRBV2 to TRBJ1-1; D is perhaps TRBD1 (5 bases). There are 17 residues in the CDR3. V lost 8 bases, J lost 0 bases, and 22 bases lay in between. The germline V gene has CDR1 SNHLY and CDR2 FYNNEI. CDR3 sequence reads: CASHYRDPGLLNTEAFF. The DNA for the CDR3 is TGTGCCAGCCATTATCGAGACCCGGGACTCTTGAACACTGAAGCTTTCTTT.

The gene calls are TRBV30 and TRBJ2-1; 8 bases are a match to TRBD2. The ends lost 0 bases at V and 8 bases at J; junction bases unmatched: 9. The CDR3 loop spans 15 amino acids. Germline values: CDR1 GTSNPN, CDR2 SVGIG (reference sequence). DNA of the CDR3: TGTGCCTGGAGTGTCGGTAGCGGGGCGCCTGATGAGCAGTTCTTC. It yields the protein CAWSVGSGAPDEQFF.